The 8 T cell receptor beta chains below were found in one sample sequenced in a study of metastatic and nonmetastatic thyroid tumors. All patients reached thyroid surgery having received no treatment beforehand. From the PCR reads, TCRdb re-called clones with MiXCR. Of about 27,000 clones in the sample, around 15% were seen once. Material for sequencing was blood. These receptor sequences come from a male donor with papillary thyroid cancer or a benign thyroid nodule (not recorded which). Some clones in this sample may be carry-over from other donors' samples.

This clone was found many times. The chain links TRBV2 to TRBJ2-5; 11 bases line up with TRBD1. Germline V gene sequence: CDR1 SNHLY, CDR2 FYNNEI. The junction had 14 bases not matched to a gene; V was cut back by 5 bases and J by 12 bases. The CDR3 runs 15 residues. DNA of the CDR3: TGTGCCAGCAGTCCAAGGACGGGACAGGGGGATAAAGAGTACTTC. Protein sequence: CASSPRTGQGDKEYF.

In DNA form, the CDR3 reads TGTGCCAGCAGCCAGACAAGGACGGGTCCCGTGAGCCACACCTTC. Translated, it gives CASSQTRTGPVSHTF. The chain uses TRBV3-1 and TRBJ1-2; D uncertain. The CDR3 is made up of 15 amino acids. V lost 3 bases, J lost 12 bases, and 23 bases lay in between. The V gene's germline CDR1 is LGHDT and CDR2 YNNKEL (reference sequence).

The chain is built from TRBV10-2 and TRBJ2-7; weak D call: TRBD2 (5 bases). The CDR3 has 15 amino acids. V gave up 7 bases and J gave up 3 bases, with 19 bases separating them. The V gene's germline CDR1 is WSHSY and CDR2 SAAADI. As DNA, the CDR3 is TGCGCCAGCAACCTCGAGGGCGGCATGATCTACGAGCAGTACTTC. As protein: CASNLEGGMIYEQYF.

The sample holds many counts of this clone. The chain is built from TRBV5-6 and TRBJ2-7; D is tentatively TRBD1 or TRBD2 (5 bases each). Trimming cost V 2 bases and J 5 bases, with 14 bases left between them. The germline CDR1 and CDR2 sequences are SGHDT and YYEEEE. There are 14 residues in the CDR3. In DNA, the CDR3 is TGTGCCAGCAGCTTCGCCGGGGCAACAAACGAGCAGTACTTC. Protein: CASSFAGATNEQYF. Drawing the rest from reference TRBV5-6 and TRBJ2-7, the complete variable domain is DAGVTQSPTHLIKTRGQQVTLRCSPKSGHDTVSWYQQALGQGPQFIFQYYEEEERQRGNFPDRFSGHQFPNYSSELNVNALLLGDSALYLCASSFAGATNEQYFGPGTRLTVT.

This clone was seen ten or more times. A much larger clonotype is one base distant, so this may be a read error. The sample holds other DNA sequences that translate to the same CDR3. This chain connects TRBV12-5 to TRBJ2-7; D gene uncertain. Looked up from germline, CDR1 is LGHNT and CDR2 is FRNRAP. The CDR3 length is 15 residues. CDR3 nucleotide sequence: TGCGCTAGTGCCCCCCCTCTGGCGATCTCCTACGAGCAGTACTTC. Its translation: CASAPPLAISYEQYF.

The table lists this clone with many counts. This chain links TRBV10-3 with TRBJ1-2; 7 nucleotides agree with TRBD1. Germline-derived CDR1 and CDR2 are ENHRY and SYGVKD. The CDR3 has 14 amino acids. The V gene end was trimmed by 5 bases and the J gene end by 2 bases; junction bases not matched to a gene: 5. In DNA, the CDR3 is TGTGCCATCAGTTCCGGGACAGACAACTATGGCTACACCTTC. It is translated as CAISSGTDNYGYTF.

In this sample, this clone turned up many times. The V gene is TRBV7-9, the J gene TRBJ2-1; 12 bases match TRBD2. V trimming: 5 bases; J trimming: 7 bases; junction bases outside the gene matches: 9. This CDR3 has 16 residues. Germline V gives CDR1 SEHNR, CDR2 FQNEAQ (reference sequence). The CDR3 DNA sequence: TGTGCCAGCAGCCCCACTAGCGGGGGGAATAAAAATGAGCAGTTCTTC. Translation: CASSPTSGGNKNEQFF.

This clone was seen ten or more times. The chain recombines TRBV4-1 with TRBJ1-1; 8 bases align to TRBD1. V lost 2 bases to trimming and J lost 4 bases; unmatched junction nucleotides: 6. This CDR3 region has 15 residues. Germline V CDR1 and CDR2: MGHRA, YSYEKL. The CDR3 region has the DNA TGCGCCAGCAGCCAACCGGACAGGGAAAGCACTGAAGCTTTCTTT. It is translated as CASSQPDRESTEAFF.